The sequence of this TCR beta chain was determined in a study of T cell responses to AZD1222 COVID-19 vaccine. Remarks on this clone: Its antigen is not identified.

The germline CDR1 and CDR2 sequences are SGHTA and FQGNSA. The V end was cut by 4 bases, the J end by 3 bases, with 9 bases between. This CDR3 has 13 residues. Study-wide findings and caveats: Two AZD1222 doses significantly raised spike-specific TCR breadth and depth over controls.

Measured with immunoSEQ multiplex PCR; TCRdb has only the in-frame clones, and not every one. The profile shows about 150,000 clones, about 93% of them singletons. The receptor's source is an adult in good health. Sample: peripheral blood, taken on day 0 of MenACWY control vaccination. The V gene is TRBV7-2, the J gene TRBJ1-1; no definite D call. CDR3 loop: CASSSMSDTEAFF. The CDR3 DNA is TGTGCCAGCAGCTCCATGAGTGACACTGAAGCTTTCTTT.